These 29 T cell receptor beta chains were sequenced from one sample in a study of cytomegalovirus exposure and HLA in healthy donors (dated by TCRdb to the late 2010s). Library prep was done by the immunoSEQ multiplex PCR assay. For the multiplex PCR, a mixture combining 60 forward primers for TCR Vbeta segments and 13 reverse primers for TCR Jbeta segments was used. TCRdb took this table from immuneACCESS and kept in-frame rearrangements with V and J called. Such tables lack part of the clones; where checked against another copy, unresolved V genes explain under half of the gap, and the rest is unexplained. The sample table records roughly 190,000 clones; 60% to 80% of these occur just once. Approximately 3.1% of the sample is held by the ten biggest clonotypes. Sequencing input: PBMCs. The receptors were sampled from a woman in her 30s in good health and CMV-seropositive.

V gene TRBV5-1 combines with J gene TRBJ2-2; D is undetermined. Trimming pared 3 bases from V and 0 bases from J, leaving 6 bases between. The CDR3 length is 14 residues. Germline values: CDR1 SGHRS, CDR2 YFSETQ. The chain's CDR3 is CASSWAPNTGELFF. As DNA, the CDR3 is TGCGCCAGCAGCTGGGCTCCGAACACCGGGGAGCTGTTTTTT.

The DNA of the CDR3 is TGTGCCAGCAGCACCTACCCCTACGAGCAGTACTTC. It is translated as CASSTYPYEQYF. The V gene is TRBV28, the J gene TRBJ2-5, with no clear D. The J call is uncertain, as TRBJ2-7 better fits the DNA end. Per the germline V gene, CDR1 is MDHEN and CDR2 is SYDVKM. This CDR3 is built from 12 residues.

This chain uses TRBV7-9 with TRBJ1-2, with 7 nucleotides matching TRBD1. V gave up 5 bases and J gave up 1 base; unmatched junction bases: 10. The CDR3 is made up of 16 amino acids. Looked up from germline, CDR1 is SEHNR and CDR2 is FQNEAQ (reference sequence). DNA of the CDR3: TGTGCCAGCAGCCCTGCACAGGGGCGCAATAACTATGGCTACACCTTC. Its translation is CASSPAQGRNNYGYTF.

The chain carries TRBV9 and TRBJ2-7; 11 bases line up with TRBD2. Germline V lookup: CDR1 SGDLS, CDR2 YYNGEE. The CDR3 sequence is 15 residues long. The junction had 5 bases not matched to a gene; V was cut back by 3 bases and J by 3 bases. CDR3 protein: CASSDGTSGYYEQYF. CDR3 coding DNA: TGTGCCAGCAGCGACGGGACTAGCGGATACTACGAGCAGTACTTC.

This chain uses TRBV7-9 with TRBJ2-3, with 9 bases matching TRBD1. CDR1 and CDR2 from the germline V gene are SEHNR and FQNEAQ (reference sequence). The CDR3 is 14 amino acids. V trimming: 6 bases; J trimming: 3 bases; junction bases outside the gene matches: 4. This CDR3 is CASRQGARTDTQYF. The CDR3 DNA reads as TGTGCCAGCAGACAGGGGGCGCGAACAGATACGCAGTATTTT.

The chain links TRBV27 to TRBJ1-2; 7 bases are a match to TRBD1. CDR1 is MNHEY and CDR2 is SMNVEV in the germline V gene (reference sequence). The CDR3 sequence is 16 residues long. After removal of 3 bases from V and 1 base from J, the junction contained 8 bases not matched to a gene. The CDR3 DNA is TGTGCCAGCAGTTTCTCCGGGACAGCGCGTAACTATGGCTACACCTTC. It specifies CASSFSGTARNYGYTF.

The rearrangement links TRBV5-1 to TRBJ1-2; no clear D gene. V lost 0 bases to trimming and J lost 8 bases, with 17 bases between them. This CDR3 region has 15 residues. Germline V gives CDR1 SGHRS, CDR2 YFSETQ. The CDR3 coding sequence is TGCGCCAGCAGCTTGGCGATCAGCCAGACTCACGGCTACACCTTC. Its protein product is CASSLAISQTHGYTF.

V gene TRBV7-2 combines with J gene TRBJ1-2; 10 positions agree with TRBD1. The ends lost 5 bases at V and 8 bases at J; junction bases unmatched: 8. Per the germline V gene, CDR1 is SGHTA and CDR2 is FQGNSA. This CDR3 has 14 amino acids. In nucleotides, the CDR3 is TGTGCCAGCAGCCCCGCCGGGACAGGGGACGGCTACACCTTC. This sequence encodes CASSPAGTGDGYTF.

On this clone itself: Since the CDR3 does not end with the conserved phenylalanine or tryptophan, this likely comes from a read error. Because the CDR3's place on the DNA is in doubt, the DNA is left out and the CDR3 is given as listed by TCRdb. This chain joins TRBV6-5 and TRBJ1-3; the D segment call TRBD1 is taken from the table without a DNA check. Germline V gene data show CDR1 as MNHEY and CDR2 as SVGAGI. The CDR3 spans 11 residues, counting both ends. The CDR3 sequence is CASSYRGQGKI.

The CDR3 DNA follows: TGTGCCAGCAATATTAGCGGGAATGAAGGCAATGAGCAGTTCTTC. It codes for CASNISGNEGNEQFF. This rearrangement joins TRBV27 to TRBJ2-1; 8 bases are shared with TRBD2. The CDR3 is 15 amino acids. The germline CDR1 and CDR2 sequences are MNHEY and SMNVEV (reference sequence). Trimming removed 7 bases from V and 6 bases from J; junction bases left unmatched: 11.

This chain links TRBV5-1 with TRBJ2-1; weak D call: TRBD2 (5 bases). Germline V gene data show CDR1 as SGHRS and CDR2 as YFSETQ. The ends were cut back, 3 bases at V and 6 bases at J, with 16 bases in the middle. The CDR3 runs to 15 residues. The CDR3 sequence is CASSSGEAVGNEQFF. The DNA of the CDR3 is TGCGCCAGCAGCTCCGGGGAAGCGGTCGGCAATGAGCAGTTCTTC. Complete variable domain (other parts from reference TRBV5-1 and TRBJ2-1): KAGVTQTPRYLIKTRGQQVTLSCSPISGHRSVSWYQQTPGQGLQFLFEYFSETQRNKGNFPGRFSGRQFSNSRSEMNVSTLELGDSALYLCASSSGEAVGNEQFFGPGTRLTVL.

This clone was seen a handful of times. The rearrangement joins TRBV5-4 to TRBJ1-1; TRBD1 matches 7 bases. The trim removed 4 bases at V and 4 bases at J, leaving 7 bases unmatched. CDR1 is SGHNT, CDR2 YYREEE, per germline (reference sequence). The length of the CDR3 is 14 residues. The CDR3 is CASSHDPGGTEAFF. CDR3 bases: TGTGCCAGCAGCCATGACCCAGGGGGCACTGAAGCTTTCTTT.

V gene TRBV28 combines with J gene TRBJ2-2, with D tentatively TRBD2 (5 bases). Germline CDR1 reads MDHEN; CDR2 reads SYDVKM. Trimming stripped 5 bases from V and 7 bases from J, with 14 bases between. The CDR3 is 14 residues long. The CDR3 DNA is TGTGCCAGCAGTCCCATTCTAGCCGTCGGGGAGCTGTTTTTT. This codes for CASSPILAVGELFF.

The chain joins TRBV5-5 to TRBJ1-5; no reliable D call. Trimming removed 4 bases at V and 4 bases at J, with 15 bases between. This CDR3 has 15 residues. Germline CDR1 reads SGHKS; CDR2 reads YYEKEE (reference sequence). CDR3: CASSPIWGGNQPQHF. The CDR3 DNA reads TGTGCCAGCAGCCCAATTTGGGGAGGAAATCAGCCCCAGCATTTT.

The rearrangement links TRBV27 to TRBJ2-7; 8 bases line up with TRBD1. After removal of 5 bases from V and 7 bases from J, the junction contained 10 bases not matched to a gene. The CDR3 runs 14 residues. Germline-derived CDR1 and CDR2 are MNHEY and SMNVEV (reference sequence). For the CDR3, the DNA is TGTGCCAGCAGTCCCGGGACAGGACCCCTGGAGCAGTACTTC. It encodes CASSPGTGPLEQYF.

The rearrangement uses TRBV27 and TRBJ2-2; weak D call: TRBD1 (5 bases). Per germline, CDR1 MNHEY and CDR2 SMNVEV (reference sequence). The CDR3 is 14 amino acids. The V end lost 2 bases, the J end lost 4 bases, and 8 bases lay between the germline ends. This CDR3 reads CASSLAGSTGELFF. CDR3 DNA sequence: TGTGCCAGCAGTTTAGCAGGGTCCACCGGGGAGCTGTTTTTT.

V gene TRBV5-1 combines with J gene TRBJ1-6, with 10 positions matching TRBD1. This CDR3 has 16 residues. The V gene end was trimmed by 4 bases and the J gene end by 6 bases; junction bases not matched to a gene: 7. In germline, CDR1 is SGHRS, CDR2 YFSETQ. The DNA of the CDR3 is TGCGCCAGCAGCACCCTCGGACAGGGGGGTAATTCACCCCTCCACTTT. The encoded protein is CASSTLGQGGNSPLHF.

The rearrangement joins TRBV5-1 to TRBJ1-3, with 7 bases lining up with TRBD1. CDR1 and CDR2 from the germline V gene are SGHRS and YFSETQ. V lost 1 base, J lost 8 bases, and 6 bases stayed unmatched. The CDR3 length is 14 residues. CDR3 in DNA: TGCGCCAGCAGCTTGAGAACAGGGGTAGACACCATATATTTT. Its translation: CASSLRTGVDTIYF. The full variable domain, its missing parts supplied by reference TRBV5-1 and TRBJ1-3, is KAGVTQTPRYLIKTRGQQVTLSCSPISGHRSVSWYQQTPGQGLQFLFEYFSETQRNKGNFPGRFSGRQFSNSRSEMNVSTLELGDSALYLCASSLRTGVDTIYFGEGSWLTVV.

The rearrangement links TRBV7-9 to TRBJ2-1, with 12 bases lining up with TRBD1. The V gene end was trimmed by 5 bases and the J gene end by 8 bases; junction bases not matched to a gene: 7. There are 15 residues in the CDR3. Per germline, CDR1 SEHNR and CDR2 FQNEAQ (reference sequence). The CDR3 sequence: CASSQGQGARDEQFF. CDR3 nucleotide sequence: TGTGCCAGCAGCCAGGGACAGGGGGCGCGGGATGAGCAGTTCTTC.

This clone has a handful of counts. V usage is TRBV4-1 and J usage is TRBJ2-1; 9 bases map to TRBD2. The CDR3 totals 16 residues. The V gene's germline CDR1 is MGHRA and CDR2 YSYEKL. V dropped 3 bases and J dropped 0; count of bases not matched to a gene: 3. CDR3 amino acids: CASSQLAGLSYNEQFF. In DNA form, the CDR3 reads TGCGCCAGCAGCCAGCTAGCGGGGCTCTCCTACAATGAGCAGTTCTTC.

The chain has TRBV11-2 and TRBJ2-7; 14 bases align to TRBD2. The CDR3 contains 18 residues. J lost 1 base, V lost 4 bases, and 9 bases had no gene match. Per the germline V gene, CDR1 is SGHAT and CDR2 is FQNNGV. The CDR3 region is CASSYPGLAGETSYEQYF. The CDR3 DNA reads TGTGCCAGCAGCTACCCGGGACTAGCGGGAGAGACATCCTACGAGCAGTACTTC.

Here the CDR3 DNA reads TGTGCCAGCAGCTGGGGGGGGGAGTCCTACGAGCAGTACTTC. It is translated as CASSWGGESYEQYF. V and J are TRBV7-6 and TRBJ2-7; 7 positions match TRBD2. CDR3 length equals 14 residues. The V segment lost 4 bases and the J segment 1 base; nucleotides outside the gene matches: 4. Germline V gives CDR1 SGHVS, CDR2 FNYEAQ.

The rearrangement links TRBV7-9 to TRBJ2-2; TRBD1 agrees at 10 bases. With V trimmed by 5 bases and J by 5 bases, 8 bases remained unmatched. The CDR3 spans 16 residues. Per the germline V gene, CDR1 is SEHNR and CDR2 is FQNEAQ (reference sequence). CDR3 nucleotide sequence: TGTGCCAGCAGCATGACAGGGGGCGGATCGACCGGGGAGCTGTTTTTT. Protein product: CASSMTGGGSTGELFF. The full variable domain, rest sourced from reference TRBV7-9 and TRBJ2-2, is DTGVSQNPRHKITKRGQNVTFRCDPISEHNRLYWYRQTLGQGPEFLTYFQNEAQLEKSRLLSDRFSAERPKGSFSTLEIQRTEQGDSAMYLCASSMTGGGSTGELFFGEGSRLTVL.

This clone has only a few counts. The chain carries TRBV18 and TRBJ2-5, with TRBD1 matching 7 bases. In germline, CDR1 is KGHSH, CDR2 LQKENI. With 6 bases clipped from V and 2 bases from J, the junction kept 3 bases outside the gene matches. The CDR3 loop spans 13 amino acids. The CDR3 DNA is TGTGCCAGCTCCCGGACAGGTCAAGAGACCCAGTACTTC. It specifies CASSRTGQETQYF. Based on the CDR3 plus reference TRBV18 and TRBJ2-5, the full variable domain is NAGVMQNPRHLVRRRGQEARLRCSPMKGHSHVYWYRQLPEEGLKFMVYLQKENIIDESGMPKERFSAEFPKEGPSILRIQQVVRGDSAAYFCASSRTGQETQYFGPGTRLLVL.

The chain employs TRBV15 and TRBJ2-2, with 7 bases aligning to TRBD2. CDR1 and CDR2 (germline): LNHNV, YYDKDF (reference sequence). The V gene end was trimmed by 5 bases and the J gene end by 3 bases; junction bases not matched to a gene: 24. The CDR3 extends over 21 amino acids. The CDR3 DNA is TGTGCCACCAGCGGGGACCCGGGGGGAGGAGGTCCAGTCCTATACACCGGGGAGCTGTTTTTT. Its protein product is CATSGDPGGGGPVLYTGELFF.

The CDR3, as DNA: TGTGCCATCAGTCCTACAGGGGGGAACTCCTACGAGCAGTACTTC. It yields the protein CAISPTGGNSYEQYF. The V and J genes are TRBV10-3 and TRBJ2-7; 8 bases fit TRBD1. The ends lost 5 bases at V and 0 bases at J; junction bases unmatched: 6. CDR1 is ENHRY, CDR2 SYGVKD, per germline. The CDR3 runs to 15 residues.

This chain uses TRBV20-1 with TRBJ2-1; D perhaps matches TRBD2 (5 bases). The CDR3 is 11 amino acids. Trimming removed 6 bases at V and 6 bases at J, with 9 bases between. From germline, CDR1 is DFQATT and CDR2 SNEGSKA (reference sequence). The CDR3 sequence is CSAPRGNEQFF. The CDR3 bases are TGCAGTGCCCCCCGGGGCAATGAGCAGTTCTTC.

This clone showed up just a few times. V gene TRBV2 combines with J gene TRBJ2-1; 10 nucleotides agree with TRBD2. CDR1 and CDR2 (germline): SNHLY, FYNNEI. This CDR3 is built from 15 residues. Germline trimming cut 7 bases from V and 4 bases from J; bases unmatched to any gene: 7. CDR3 loop: CASTVAGGLYNEQFF. The CDR3 bases are TGTGCCAGCACCGTAGCGGGAGGATTGTACAATGAGCAGTTCTTC.

This clone has only a few counts. The CDR3 here is CASSSPADPGTGELFF. Written as DNA, the CDR3 is TGCGCCAGCAGCTCGCCAGCGGACCCGGGGACCGGGGAGCTGTTTTTT. The V call is TRBV5-1, the J call TRBJ2-2; TRBD2 is a possible D gene (5 bases). The V and J ends lost 3 bases and 5 bases respectively, with 17 bases between them. Germline V gene data show CDR1 as SGHRS and CDR2 as YFSETQ. The CDR3 runs 16 residues.